Reported below is one TCR beta chain. It has no known antigen specificity. No quality values exist for individual bases; no much larger clone is one base distant. This entry is derived from a study of cytomegalovirus exposure and HLA in healthy donors (TCRdb year 2017). Background for the entire study: An earlier analysis of fewer than 750 of the donors reported 276 Gb of sequence data and 117 million unique TCR beta sequences obtained from 180 million or so T cells. Around 300 gigabases of sequencing data and tens of millions of unique TCR sequences were included in an early release covering several hundred HLA-typed donors. Among the roughly 400 genotyped donors, approximately 76% belonged to the genetic ancestry cluster associated with self-reported Caucasian donors. The aim of the study was to test whether cataloging public T cell receptors could identify signatures of past pathogen exposure. The study used immunosequencing to profile the T cell repertoires of more than 650 subjects and linked those repertoires to cytomegalovirus serostatus. In addition to the first cohort of 666 subjects, a separate validation cohort of under 150 different subjects was used. High-throughput TCR immunosequencing, statistical association of individual TCRs with disease status, and machine learning were combined to predict cytomegalovirus infection status. A later analysis re-examined previously published TCR beta repertoires from over 500 donors and added high-resolution HLA genotyping to investigate patterns of TCR occurrence. Rather than drawing on any new phenotypic data, the later analysis identified candidate immune exposures from TCR beta sequences and the way those sequences occurred across donors. An earlier analysis of 450 to 750 of the donors used high-throughput TCR beta sequencing to judge whether each TCR beta V gene segment behaved as functional or pseudogenic. Donor age, sex, ethnicity and CMV serostatus were collected together with the repertoire data. A later genetic analysis took genome-wide SNP genotypes for about 65% of the roughly 670 donors and used that subset as a discovery cohort. Every discovery cohort repertoire had been produced on one sequencing platform. HLA typing included class I and class II loci at four-digit resolution. Typing coverage differed by locus: A, B, C, DRB1 and DQB1 were typed in about 620-630 donors, DQA1 in 500 to 550, DPA1 in some 600, and DPB1 in about 450. Because of strong linkage in the cohort, roughly five DR-DQ haplotypes were treated as single units for association and clustering. Across some 400 genotyped donors of the cohort, an average of approximately 200,000 unique TCR beta nucleotide sequences per donor were sequenced, and about a sixth of those sequences were non-productive. Study-level results and caveats: In a later analysis, most CMV-associated TCR beta chains were found to appear HLA-restricted, with HLA associations seemingly driven largely by CMV exposure. A cluster of highly shared sequence variants was judged likely to be a technical artifact of the sequencing pipeline. CMV serostatus was the only immune exposure information available for the cohort. Several of the top co-occurrence clusters appeared to be linked to parvovirus B19, influenza, CMV and Epstein-Barr virus, according to a later analysis. Because some donors lacked HLA typing at each locus, the association tests relied only on the typed subset. A further reported finding was that TCR beta sequences accurately predicted the HLA-A and HLA-B alleles for most subjects in the first cohort. The authors suggested that the approach could potentially be extended to other disease states and immunological phenotypes. This cohort had only TCR beta chains sequenced, and the lack of alpha or paired-chain data limited which features could be detected. The classifier was reported to diagnose cytomegalovirus status with high specificity and sensitivity in both the original cohort and the validation cohort. Strong co-occurrence of HLA alleles, especially DR and DQ, made assigning TCR associations to individual alleles difficult. Sequencing depth was assumed to be roughly uniform across donors in the presence/absence analyses, though that assumption may not hold. Most TCR sequences were seen in very few donors, while some public TCRs were found in many individuals. In a later analysis, HLA-associated TCR beta chains showed more clonal expansion and lower generation probabilities than non-associated chains that were equally common. In a later analysis, TCR association rates were found to vary across HLA loci, with the most associated TCRs seen for DRB1 alleles and the fewest for HLA-C alleles. In vitro tests confirmed that a few of the cytomegalovirus-associated TCR beta chains recognize cytomegalovirus antigens. Specific HLA alleles were associated with some 15,000 TCR beta sequences at a false discovery rate of 0.05 in a later analysis. In an earlier analysis of fewer than 700 of the donors, most TCR beta V segments appeared in productive rearrangements about 87% or about 30% of the time, broadly matching IMGT annotations. About 15 rarely observed V segments, including chromosome 9 orphons, were excluded from the earlier analysis of a few hundred of the donors because counts were too low. Some IMGT-functional V segments, including TRBV6-2 and TRBV6-3, could not be told apart with the 87-base-pair reads, so those segments were excluded. An association between a missense DCLRE1C variant and V-gene and J-gene trimming of TCR beta chains was found in a later genetic analysis and replicated in an independent cohort. According to a later genetic analysis, donors in an Asian-associated ancestry cluster had fewer N-insertions in productive TCRs than the roughly 700-donor mean. Correlated functional status among segregating V segments might be attributable to linkage disequilibrium, but an unknown experimental factor could not be ruled out. A total of some 180 TCR beta chains were listed by the study as associated with cytomegalovirus.

The cohort was made up of about 610 healthy bone marrow donors. All cohort members were sampled while nominally healthy, although unrecorded immune exposures were likely present. The donor tested CMV seropositive, placing the donor among the 290 or so seropositive members of the cohort. Each donor provided a peripheral blood sample, and peripheral blood mononuclear cells were used for TCR beta sequencing. The Qiagen DNeasy Blood Extraction Kit was used to extract genomic DNA from the blood cell samples. The method was the immunoSEQ multiplex PCR assay. For the multiplex PCR, a mixture combining 60 forward primers for TCR Vbeta segments and 13 reverse primers for TCR Jbeta segments was used. A multiplex PCR assay on genomic DNA amplified the CDR3 region of rearranged TCR beta genes. On the Illumina HiSeq System, the amplified TCR beta libraries were sequenced as 87-base-pair reads. Per the authors' processing: In a later analysis, 70 million to 95 million unique TCR beta chains were counted across the 500 to 850 repertoires, and around 10 million of these chains were shared by at least two donors. A nearest-neighbor algorithm error-corrected the raw reads and collapsed the reads into unique sequences, merging closely related sequences to remove PCR and sequencing errors. CDR3 sequences were aligned to IMGT reference sequences to assign V, D and J gene segments. For a sequence to be retained, at least a six-nucleotide match to both a V gene segment and a J gene segment was required. A rearrangement was called productive if the CDR3 had no stop codons and remained in frame with V and J, and every other rearrangement was called non-productive. Following IMGT convention, CDR3 was defined as the stretch from the second conserved V-encoded cysteine to the conserved J-encoded phenylalanine. In an earlier analysis of more than 550 of the donors, sequences lacking an unambiguous match to a single V gene segment were excluded. An earlier analysis of under 750 of the donors called V segments functional above 56.7% productive rearrangements and segregating when the between-donor standard deviation exceeded 5%. A statistical classification framework was built for diagnosing cytomegalovirus status from the catalog of TCR beta chain sequences. V and J gene assignment, in a later analysis, came from comparing TCR nucleotide sequences with IMGT/GENE-DB human TR gene sequences. The TCRdist pipeline was used in a later analysis to assign CDR3 sequences and most-parsimonious VDJ recombination scenarios. In a later analysis, every TCR beta chain was defined by the combination of its CDR3 amino acid sequence and its V-gene family, and reads without a unique V-gene family were dropped. To address suspected cross-contamination and a sequencing artifact, a later analysis removed approximately 590 highly shared, low-generation-probability nucleotide sequences. In a later analysis, a clonal expansion index for each public chain was calculated from normalized within-repertoire ranks of inferred template counts. In a later analysis, generation probabilities were computed using a VDJ recombination model fitted to out-of-frame rearrangements, and the results were checked against IGoR. A later analysis scored TCR-TCR, TCR-HLA and TCR-CMV co-occurrence with hypergeometric tests, applying a repertoire-size bias correction to TCR pairs. In a later analysis, false discovery rates were estimated by permuting HLA or CMV assignments 20 times. A later analysis grouped co-occurring TCRs with DBSCAN, adding TCRdist sequence similarity when clustering within HLA-allele-positive subsets. Co-occurrence clustering excluded repertoires with fewer than 30,000 or more than 120,000 public chains, plus five with anomalous nucleotide sharing. The immuneACCESS repertoire file appears here via TCRdb, limited to in-frame rearrangements. These files lack a portion of the clones; in checked studies, under half of the deficit traces to unresolved V genes, and the cause of the others is not known. V, J and clone size reflect that table, while D and trimming were determined from the DNA. For this sample there are about 160,000 clones; approximately 84% appear just once. In total, the top ten clones hold around 6.6% of the sample.

The germline V gene (reference sequence) gives CDR1 as MNHEY and CDR2 as SMNVEV. V has 0 bases trimmed and J has 9 bases trimmed; junction bases matching no gene number 13. Including the terminal cysteine and phenylalanine, the CDR3 comprises 17 residues. Only the CDR3 region is kept as DNA, spanning 51 bases read in frame from base 1. Sequencing input: PBMCs. The rearranged chain carries TRBV27 and TRBJ2-1, and TRBD2 matches 8 of the central bases. The origin of this receptor is a male donor in good health and CMV-seropositive. The CDR3: CASSLSPGVAGNGEQFF. The DNA reads TGTGCCAGCAGTTTATCCCCAGGGGTAGCGGGAAACGGTGAGCAGTTCTTC.